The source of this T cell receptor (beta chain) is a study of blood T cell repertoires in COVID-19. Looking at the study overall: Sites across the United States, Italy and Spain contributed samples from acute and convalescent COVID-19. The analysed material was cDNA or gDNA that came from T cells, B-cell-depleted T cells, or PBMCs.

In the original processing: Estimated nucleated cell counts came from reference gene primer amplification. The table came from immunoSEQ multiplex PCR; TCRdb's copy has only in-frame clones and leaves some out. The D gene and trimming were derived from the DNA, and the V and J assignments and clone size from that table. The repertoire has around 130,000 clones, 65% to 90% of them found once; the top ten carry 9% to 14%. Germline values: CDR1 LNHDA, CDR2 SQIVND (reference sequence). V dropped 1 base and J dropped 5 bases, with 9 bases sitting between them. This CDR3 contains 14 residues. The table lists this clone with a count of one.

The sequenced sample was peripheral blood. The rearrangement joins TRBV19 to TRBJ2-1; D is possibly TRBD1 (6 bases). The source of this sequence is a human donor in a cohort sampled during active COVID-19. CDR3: CASSIGNRDNEQFF. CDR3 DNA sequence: TGTGCCAGTAGTATAGGGAACAGGGACAATGAGCAGTTCTTC.